The 14 T cell receptor beta chains below come from one sample, sequenced in a study of blood T cell repertoires in COVID-19. Produced via immunoSEQ multiplex PCR; TCRdb's table is partial and in-frame only. This sample has about 160,000 clones; 80% to 90% occur once, and the top ten carry around 3.5%. Source material: peripheral blood. These receptors all stem from a man aged 65 to 85 with acute or convalescent COVID-19.

V usage is TRBV6-5 and J usage is TRBJ1-2; D is unclear. CDR1 is MNHEY and CDR2 is SVGAGI in the germline V gene. The CDR3 has 15 residues. V was cut by 1 base and J by 3 bases, with 12 bases left in between. CDR3 residues: CASSYYFGSHYGYTF. The CDR3 DNA reads TGTGCCAGCAGTTACTACTTCGGGTCCCACTATGGCTACACCTTC.

The chain joins TRBV12-3 or TRBV12-4 to TRBJ1-2; D is possibly TRBD1 (5 bases). V lost 3 bases and J lost 5, with 10 bases in between. CDR3 length equals 13 residues. The CDR3 coding sequence is TGTGCCAGCAGTTTTGGCAGGGAATATGGCTACACCTTC. Translating gives CASSFGREYGYTF.

The chain links TRBV3-1 (or the pseudogene TRBV3-2) to TRBJ1-1; 7 positions agree with TRBD1. The J segment lost 6 bases and the V segment lost 3 bases, leaving 7 bases of the junction unmatched. Germline-derived CDR1 and CDR2 are LGHDT and YNNKEL (reference sequence). The length of the CDR3 is 14 residues. The CDR3 here is CASSHPQGRAEAFF. Here the CDR3 DNA reads TGTGCCAGCAGCCACCCACAGGGGCGAGCTGAAGCTTTCTTT.

This clone occurred many times. J is TRBJ1-1 and V is TRBV25-1; no reliable D call. This CDR3 region has 11 residues. Germline CDR1 and CDR2: MGHDK and SYGVNS. V was clipped by 7 bases and J by 1 base, with 4 bases between them. The DNA for the CDR3 is TGTGCCAGCAAGAGGAACACTGAAGCTTTCTTT. Encoded protein: CASKRNTEAFF.

This rearrangement joins TRBV28 to TRBJ1-6; 7 bases map to TRBD1. CDR3 length: 15 amino acids. Germline V CDR1 and CDR2: MDHEN, SYDVKM. V lost 4 bases and J lost 5; bases outside the gene matches: 5. The CDR3 sequence is CASSSITGDNSPLHF. CDR3 sequence (DNA): TGTGCCAGCAGTTCGATAACAGGGGATAATTCACCCCTCCACTTT.

The V gene is TRBV7-2, the J gene TRBJ2-5; 12 positions match TRBD2. This CDR3 region has 17 residues. Germline V lookup: CDR1 SGHTA, CDR2 FQGNSA. V was pared by 3 bases and J by 1 base, with 6 bases of the junction left unmatched. The CDR3 loop reads CASSFRGLAGLQETQYF. The CDR3 DNA reads TGTGCCAGCAGCTTCCGGGGACTAGCGGGCCTCCAAGAGACCCAGTACTTC. The full variable domain, in which reference TRBV7-2 and TRBJ2-5 provide the parts outside the CDR3, is GAGVSQSPSNKVTEKGKDVELRCDPISGHTALYWYRQSLGQGLEFLIYFQGNSAPDKSGLPSDRFSAERTGGSVSTLTIQRTQQEDSAVYLCASSFRGLAGLQETQYFGPGTRLLVL.

This clone was seen only a few times. V and J are TRBV4-2 and TRBJ2-7, with TRBD2 matching over 12 bases. Germline CDR1 and CDR2: LGHNA and YNFKEQ. V was clipped by 0 bases and J by 0 bases; unmatched bases: 3. There are 17 residues in the CDR3. CDR3 residues: CASSQDGLAGSSYEQYF. The CDR3 DNA reads as TGTGCCAGCAGCCAAGACGGACTAGCGGGAAGCTCCTACGAGCAGTACTTC.

J is TRBJ2-3 and V is TRBV6-5, with TRBD2 matching over 9 bases. CDR1 MNHEY and CDR2 SVGAGI come from the germline V gene. CDR3 size: 14 residues. Trimming took 6 bases from V and 5 from J; bases not matched to a gene: 6. CDR3 protein: CASRIAGAVDTQYF. Here the CDR3 DNA reads TGTGCCAGCAGGATAGCGGGAGCAGTAGATACGCAGTATTTT.

The V call is TRBV30, the J call TRBJ1-4; possible D gene TRBD1, 6 bases. This CDR3 has 15 amino acids. V dropped 0 bases and J dropped 6 bases, with 14 bases sitting between them. In germline, CDR1 is GTSNPN, CDR2 SVGIG (reference sequence). CDR3 amino acids: CAWSVGTRGDEKLFF. The DNA of the CDR3 is TGTGCCTGGAGTGTAGGAACCAGGGGAGATGAAAAACTGTTTTTT.

The chain recombines TRBV6-4 with TRBJ1-5; maybe TRBD1 (6 bases). The CDR3 is 14 residues long. In germline, CDR1 is MRHNA, CDR2 SNTAGT. V lost 6 bases, J lost 7 bases, and 16 bases lay in between. The CDR3 nucleotides read TGTGCCAGCAGCGCCACAGGGTTGGGACAGCCCCAGCATTTT. Translated, it gives CASSATGLGQPQHF.

The chain recombines TRBV3-1 (or the pseudogene TRBV3-2) with TRBJ2-3, with 12 bases fitting TRBD2. Looked up from germline, CDR1 is LGHDT and CDR2 is YNNKEL (reference sequence). The CDR3 covers 16 residues. Trimming cost V 1 base and J 1 base; bases outside gene matches: 0. This chain's CDR3 is CASSQGLAGGTDTQYF. In DNA, the CDR3 is TGTGCCAGCAGCCAAGGACTAGCGGGAGGCACAGATACGCAGTATTTT.

This chain joins TRBV4-3 and TRBJ2-3; the match to TRBD2 covers 8 bases. The length of the CDR3 is 17 residues. The ends lost 0 bases at V and 3 bases at J; junction bases unmatched: 8. CDR1 and CDR2 from the germline V gene are LGHNA and YSLEER. CDR3 DNA: TGCGCCAGCAGCCAAGAGTTCGGAGCGGGAGCTACAGATACGCAGTATTTT. Protein: CASSQEFGAGATDTQYF.

V gene TRBV11-3 combines with J gene TRBJ2-2, with unresolved D. This CDR3 is built from 13 residues. CDR1 SGHNT and CDR2 YENEEA come from the germline V gene. Deletions cut 3 bases from V and 6 bases from J, with 8 bases between. As DNA, the CDR3 is TGTGCCAGCAGCTTCCCGGGTTCCGGGGAGCTGTTTTTT. Encoded protein: CASSFPGSGELFF.

This clone was found once. J is TRBJ2-3 and V is TRBV10-3, with 11 bases matching TRBD1. CDR3 length: 16 residues. V dropped 3 bases and J dropped 6; count of bases not matched to a gene: 8. From germline, CDR1 is ENHRY and CDR2 SYGVKD. Written as DNA, the CDR3 is TGTGCCATCAGTGACTCTTGGGGACAGGGGGATGATACGCAGTATTTT. It yields the protein CAISDSWGQGDDTQYF.